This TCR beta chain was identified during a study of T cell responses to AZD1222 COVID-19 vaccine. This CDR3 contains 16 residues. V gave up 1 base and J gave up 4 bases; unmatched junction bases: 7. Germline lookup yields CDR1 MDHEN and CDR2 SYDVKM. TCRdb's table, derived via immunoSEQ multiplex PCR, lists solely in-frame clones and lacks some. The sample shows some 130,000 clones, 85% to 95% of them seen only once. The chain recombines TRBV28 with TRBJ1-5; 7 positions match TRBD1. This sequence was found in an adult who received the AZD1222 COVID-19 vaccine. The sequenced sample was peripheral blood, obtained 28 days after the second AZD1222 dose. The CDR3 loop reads CASSLFGDRANQPQHF. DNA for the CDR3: TGTGCCAGCAGTTTATTTGGGGACAGAGCTAATCAGCCCCAGCATTTT.